Each of the 18 T cell receptor beta chains below was sequenced from the same sample in a study of control samples from healthy donors and cancer patients. Profiling relied on immunoSEQ multiplex PCR, and the TCRdb table lists in-frame clones only, not all of them. This table holds over 65,000 clones, about 95% found once. Sequencing was performed on blood. Receptors originate from a woman in her thirties or forties in good health.

V gene TRBV7-9 combines with J gene TRBJ2-7; no firm D call. Looked up from germline, CDR1 is SEHNR and CDR2 is FQNEAQ (reference sequence). V was clipped by 5 bases and J by 4 bases, with 15 bases between them. The CDR3 extends over 14 amino acids. The CDR3 coding sequence is TGTGCCAGCAGCGGGGTCTCTACGGCTTACGAGCAGTACTTC. Its protein product is CASSGVSTAYEQYF.

The J gene is TRBJ2-7, the V gene TRBV24-1; 7 bases line up with TRBD1. Germline trimming cut 4 bases from V and 9 bases from J; bases unmatched to any gene: 20. Germline CDR1 and CDR2: KGHDR and SFDVKD. The CDR3 loop spans 17 amino acids. The CDR3 DNA is TGTGCCACCAGTGACCCCGAACAAAGGGGGCCGGAGGATAGGCAGTACTTC. Amino acid sequence: CATSDPEQRGPEDRQYF.

The rearrangement joins TRBV2 to TRBJ2-1; D is unresolved. Trimming removed 7 bases at V and 8 bases at J, with 6 bases between. The length of the CDR3 is 10 residues. Germline CDR1 SNHLY, CDR2 FYNNEI. CDR3 sequence (DNA): TGTGCCAGCACAACTCATGAGCAGTTCTTC. It yields the protein CASTTHEQFF.

The chain uses TRBV28 and TRBJ1-4, with 9 bases that match TRBD1. The CDR3 has 15 residues. CDR1 MDHEN and CDR2 SYDVKM come from the germline V gene. The V segment lost 4 bases and the J segment 7 bases; nucleotides outside the gene matches: 7. CDR3 DNA: TGTGCCAGCAGTTGGGGGGACAGGGAGGCTGAAAAACTGTTTTTT. Translating it yields CASSWGDREAEKLFF. The variable domain in full, completed from reference TRBV28 and TRBJ1-4, reads DVKVTQSSRYLVKRTGEKVFLECVQDMDHENMFWYRQDPGLGLRLIYFSYDVKMKEKGDIPEGYSVSREKKERFSLILESASTNQTSMYLCASSWGDREAEKLFFGSGTQLSVL.

The chain joins TRBV5-1 to TRBJ2-2, with 10 positions matching TRBD2. CDR1 is SGHRS and CDR2 is YFSETQ in the germline V gene. This CDR3 spans 16 amino acids. Unmatched junction bases numbered 8, after V lost 4 bases and J lost 5 bases. CDR3 loop: CASSPTSGVETGELFF. The CDR3 bases are TGCGCCAGCAGCCCTACTAGCGGGGTTGAAACCGGGGAGCTGTTTTTT.

V usage is TRBV2 and J usage is TRBJ1-2; D uncertain. The germline CDR1 and CDR2 sequences are SNHLY and FYNNEI. The V and J ends lost 3 bases and 6 bases respectively, with 11 bases between them. The CDR3 is 13 amino acids. CDR3 DNA sequence: TGTGCCAGCAGTGACCCCCAGGCCAATGGCTACACCTTC. It yields the protein CASSDPQANGYTF.

The chain joins TRBV7-2 to TRBJ2-2; D is possibly TRBD2 (5 bases). This CDR3 comprises 17 residues. V lost 2 bases, J lost 3 bases, and 16 bases lay in between. Germline assignment: CDR1 SGHTA and CDR2 FQGNSA. Here the CDR3 reads CASSLWVVAKDTGELFF. The CDR3 DNA is TGTGCCAGCAGCTTATGGGTGGTAGCGAAGGACACCGGGGAGCTGTTTTTT.

The chain has TRBV3-1 (or the pseudogene TRBV3-2) and TRBJ2-7; D not resolved. The V and J ends lost 1 base and 7 bases respectively, with 5 bases between them. This CDR3 has 11 residues. Germline assignment: CDR1 LGHDT and CDR2 YNNKEL (reference sequence). This CDR3 reads CASSQVGEQYF. The CDR3 coding sequence is TGTGCCAGCAGCCAAGTGGGGGAGCAGTACTTC.

The CDR3 loop is CASSSSGTGLGEQFF. In DNA, the CDR3 is TGTGCCAGCAGCTCATCGGGGACAGGGTTGGGTGAGCAGTTCTTC. The V call is TRBV11-3, the J call TRBJ2-1; 9 nucleotides agree with TRBD1. The CDR3 totals 15 residues. After removal of 4 bases from V and 9 bases from J, the junction contained 10 bases not matched to a gene. The germline gives CDR1 SGHNT, CDR2 YENEEA.

This sequence joins TRBV21-1 and TRBJ1-5. TRBV21-1 is deemed a pseudogene. This CDR3 comprises 19 residues. The CDR3 DNA is TGTGCCAGCAACGAAGCGGGAGGGTTGGACATAGCTAGCAATCAGCCCCAGCATTTT. Translating gives CASNEAGGLDIASNQPQHF.

The table lists this clone with a count of one. This rearrangement joins TRBV2 to TRBJ2-1; D call uncertain. The V and J ends lost 1 base and 0 bases respectively, with 10 bases between them. Germline V gene data show CDR1 as SNHLY and CDR2 as FYNNEI. The CDR3 spans 16 residues. CDR3 residues: CASSEEGQISYNEQFF. Written as DNA, the CDR3 is TGTGCCAGCAGTGAAGAAGGGCAAATCTCCTACAATGAGCAGTTCTTC.

The chain is built from TRBV10-3 and TRBJ1-1; 10 bases line up with TRBD1. With 6 bases clipped from V and 3 bases from J, the junction kept 4 bases outside the gene matches. In germline, CDR1 is ENHRY, CDR2 SYGVKD. This CDR3 has 14 amino acids. The chain's CDR3 is CAIRSTGGYTEAFF. CDR3 in DNA: TGTGCCATCAGGTCGACAGGGGGCTACACTGAAGCTTTCTTT.

The chain uses TRBV19 and TRBJ2-1; D might be TRBD1 or TRBD2, each matching 5 bases. The germline gives CDR1 LNHDA, CDR2 SQIVND (reference sequence). Trimming removed 6 bases at V and 0 bases at J, with 15 bases between. There are 16 residues in the CDR3. CDR3 nucleotides: TGTGCCAGTAGACCCGGGACCCGGAGCTCCTACAATGAGCAGTTCTTC. Its protein is CASRPGTRSSYNEQFF.

The chain links TRBV30 to TRBJ1-1; TRBD1 matches at 9 bases. V lost 5 bases, J lost 5 bases, and 12 bases stayed unmatched. Germline CDR1 GTSNPN, CDR2 SVGIG (reference sequence). This CDR3 is 15 amino acids long. The CDR3 sequence: CAWGTGTGPGTEAFF. CDR3 nucleotide sequence: TGTGCCTGGGGAACCGGGACAGGGCCAGGGACTGAAGCTTTCTTT.

The J gene is TRBJ2-1, the V gene TRBV27, with 13 bases that match TRBD2. The V segment lost 5 bases and the J segment 6 bases; nucleotides outside the gene matches: 4. This CDR3 spans 15 amino acids. Germline V gene data show CDR1 as MNHEY and CDR2 as SMNVEV (reference sequence). CDR3 in DNA: TGTGCCAGCAGTCTCGGACTAGCGGGAGTCAATGAGCAGTTCTTC. The encoded protein is CASSLGLAGVNEQFF.

This rearrangement joins TRBV18 to TRBJ1-2, with D perhaps matching TRBD1 (6 bases). The V end lost 6 bases, the J end lost 7 bases, and 24 bases lay between the germline ends. Germline values: CDR1 KGHSH, CDR2 LQKENI. The CDR3 is made up of 16 amino acids. The CDR3 DNA reads as TGTGCCAGCTCCCCAACGGGGGCTGAGGTGAGTCGTGGCTACACCTTC. Amino acid sequence: CASSPTGAEVSRGYTF.

Worth noting for this clone: This specimen includes other DNA sequences encoding the same CDR3. The rearrangement uses TRBV29-1 and TRBJ2-7; 7 nucleotides align to TRBD2. With V trimmed by 7 bases and J by 6 bases, 9 bases remained unmatched. This CDR3 has 12 residues. Germline V gene lookup returns CDR1 SQVTM and CDR2 ANQGSEA. The CDR3 coding sequence is TGCAGCGGTGGGGGAGGGAGCTCCGAGCAGTACTTC. Its protein is CSGGGGSSEQYF.

In its sample, this clone was seen once. The chain links TRBV20-1 to TRBJ1-2; no clear D. Deletions cut 3 bases from V and 3 bases from J, with 2 bases between. Germline V gene data show CDR1 as DFQATT and CDR2 as SNEGSKA (reference sequence). This CDR3 region has 10 residues. DNA for the CDR3: TGCAGTGCTAGTGACTATGGCTACACCTTC. It codes for CSASDYGYTF.